This TCR beta chain was documented in a study of shared clonotypes between healthy human individuals. The table came from immunoSEQ multiplex PCR; TCRdb's copy has only in-frame clones and leaves some out. The sample includes roughly 1,500,000 clones, 98% of them seen just once. Findings and caveats of the study: Researchers sampled blood only, noting tissue repertoires likely differ.

In the case of this clone: Its matching antigen is unknown.

CD4+ cell separation produced CD45RA+ naive and CD45RA-negative memory subsets. The origin of this receptor is a man aged 30 to 45 in good health. Sequenced input: naive CD4+ T cells sorted from blood. Subset defined: CD45RA+ positively selected.

The CDR3 spells CASSVSGTPINEQFF. The CDR3 bases are TGTGCCAGCAGCGTATCCGGGACCCCAATCAATGAGCAGTTCTTC. The rearrangement links TRBV7-2 to TRBJ2-1; D possibly matches TRBD1 or TRBD2 (5 bases each). The CDR3 is 15 amino acids. The V gene's germline CDR1 is SGHTA and CDR2 FQGNSA. V lost 5 bases and J lost 6, with 17 bases in between.